The next 31 T cell receptor beta chains were all read from a single sample in a study of cytomegalovirus exposure and HLA in healthy donors. Clones were sequenced by immunoSEQ multiplex PCR, and TCRdb holds only the in-frame ones, with some missing. The data contain about 130,000 clones, 89% of them seen just once; the ten biggest clones take up around 1.1%. The sample was PBMCs. These receptors all stem from a young woman in good health and CMV-seronegative.

V usage is TRBV6-1 and J usage is TRBJ2-3; D perhaps matches TRBD1 (5 bases). CDR1 is MNHNS and CDR2 is SASEGT in the germline V gene. The length of the CDR3 is 13 residues. Trimming pared 6 bases from V and 5 bases from J, leaving 12 bases between. In nucleotides, the CDR3 is TGTGCCAGCAGGACCCAGGGCATAGATACGCAGTATTTT. This sequence encodes CASRTQGIDTQYF.

V gene TRBV28 combines with J gene TRBJ2-2; tentatively, D is TRBD1 (5 bases). Looked up from germline, CDR1 is MDHEN and CDR2 is SYDVKM. V gave up 6 bases and J gave up 4 bases, with 6 bases separating them. This CDR3 has 12 amino acids. The CDR3 DNA reads as TGTGCCAGCAGAGACAGCACCGGGGAGCTGTTTTTT. This encodes CASRDSTGELFF.

The chain links TRBV4-1 to TRBJ1-4, with TRBD1 matching over 7 bases. Germline V lookup: CDR1 MGHRA, CDR2 YSYEKL. With 2 bases clipped from V and 3 bases from J, the junction kept 6 bases outside the gene matches. The CDR3 covers 16 residues. The CDR3 sequence: CASSQSATGPNEKLFF. The CDR3 nucleotides read TGCGCCAGCAGCCAATCCGCGACAGGGCCTAATGAAAAACTGTTTTTT.

This chain joins TRBV2 and TRBJ2-3; D gene uncertain. This CDR3 contains 12 residues. V lost 7 bases and J lost 3, with 8 bases in between. The germline V gene has CDR1 SNHLY and CDR2 FYNNEI. CDR3 sequence (DNA): TGTGCCAGCACTTTAGCAACAGATACGCAGTATTTT. It is translated as CASTLATDTQYF.

The J gene is TRBJ2-7, the V gene TRBV6-6, with 11 nucleotides matching TRBD2. In germline, CDR1 is MNHNY, CDR2 SVGAGI (reference sequence). Unmatched junction bases numbered 3, after V lost 10 bases and J lost 1 base. The CDR3 is 13 amino acids. CDR3 residues: CATRTSGSYEQYF. As DNA, the CDR3 is TGTGCCACGCGGACTAGCGGGTCCTACGAGCAGTACTTC.

The genes are TRBV30 and TRBJ2-7; 10 nucleotides line up with TRBD1. This CDR3 region has 13 residues. J lost 5 bases, V lost 5 bases, and 6 bases had no gene match. Germline CDR1 GTSNPN, CDR2 SVGIG (reference sequence). The CDR3 DNA reads as TGTGCCTGGGGGACAGGGGAGTGGAACGAGCAGTACTTC. The encoded protein is CAWGTGEWNEQYF.

This chain connects TRBV6-1 to TRBJ1-5; the match to TRBD1 covers 8 bases. The CDR3 length is 14 residues. V was pared by 6 bases and J by 4 bases, with 5 bases of the junction left unmatched. Per germline, CDR1 MNHNS and CDR2 SASEGT. The CDR3 DNA is TGTGCCAGCAGCCCAGGGGGCGCTAATCAGCCCCAGCATTTT. This encodes CASSPGGANQPQHF.

The rearrangement joins TRBV19 to TRBJ1-5, with 7 bases that match TRBD1. The V segment lost 7 bases and the J segment 7 bases; nucleotides outside the gene matches: 7. This CDR3 contains 13 residues. Germline CDR1 is LNHDA and CDR2 is SQIVND (reference sequence). In DNA form, the CDR3 reads TGTGCCAGTAACGAGGGACAGAGCCAGCCCCAGCATTTT. Translation: CASNEGQSQPQHF.

This clone appeared a few times. This chain links TRBV28 with TRBJ1-6, with 12 bases fitting TRBD1. V trimming: 5 bases; J trimming: 9 bases; junction bases outside the gene matches: 5. The CDR3 has 15 amino acids. Germline CDR1 is MDHEN and CDR2 is SYDVKM. The CDR3 nucleotides read TGTGCCAGCAGTCGTGGGACAGGGGGCCCTTCACCCCTCCACTTT. It translates to CASSRGTGGPSPLHF.

V is TRBV18 and J is TRBJ2-1, with 7 bases aligning to TRBD1. V was clipped by 5 bases and J by 7 bases; unmatched bases: 5. Germline CDR1 and CDR2: KGHSH and LQKENI. This CDR3 region has 13 residues. DNA of the CDR3: TGTGCCAGCTCATCGCACAGGGGAAATGAGCAGTTCTTC. Translated: CASSSHRGNEQFF.

The chain combines TRBV6-4 with TRBJ1-2; no firm D call. The CDR3 has 12 amino acids. With 2 bases removed from V and 5 bases from J, the gap between germline ends came to 6 bases. In germline, CDR1 is MRHNA, CDR2 SNTAGT. CDR3 DNA: TGTGCCAGCAGTGACAGGGAGTATGGCTACACCTTC. This gives the protein CASSDREYGYTF.

V gene TRBV5-1 combines with J gene TRBJ2-7; weak D call: TRBD2 (5 bases). The CDR3 spans 14 residues. Trimming removed 0 bases at V and 4 bases at J, with 11 bases between. From germline, CDR1 is SGHRS and CDR2 YFSETQ. The chain's CDR3 is CASSLEGRGYEQYF. The CDR3 coding sequence is TGCGCCAGCAGCTTGGAGGGTCGGGGATACGAGCAGTACTTC.

The genes are TRBV5-4 and TRBJ1-2; possibly TRBD1 for D (6 bases). CDR3 length: 13 amino acids. The V gene lost 3 bases and the J gene lost 8 bases, with 14 bases spanning the gap. Germline CDR1 is SGHNT and CDR2 is YYREEE (reference sequence). The CDR3 DNA sequence: TGTGCCAGCAGCTGGGACAATAACTCCGGCTACACCTTC. Encoded protein: CASSWDNNSGYTF. The complete variable domain, with remaining parts taken from reference TRBV5-4 and TRBJ1-2, reads ETGVTQSPTHLIKTRGQQVTLRCSSQSGHNTVSWYQQALGQGPQFIFQYYREEENGRGNFPPRFSGLQFPNYSSELNVNALELDDSALYLCASSWDNNSGYTFGSGTRLTVV.

The CDR3 region is CASSAVAGEQETQYF. In DNA form, the CDR3 reads TGTGCCAGCAGTGCTGTAGCGGGGGAACAAGAGACCCAGTACTTC. V and J are TRBV6-4 and TRBJ2-5, with 9 nucleotides matching TRBD2. There are 15 residues in the CDR3. Germline lookup yields CDR1 MRHNA and CDR2 SNTAGT. The V and J ends lost 4 bases and 2 bases, in that order; junction bases with no gene match: 5.

V usage is TRBV7-2 and J usage is TRBJ1-1; D may be TRBD1 (5 bases). From germline, CDR1 is SGHTA and CDR2 FQGNSA. The CDR3 is made up of 16 amino acids. The V and J ends lost 2 bases and 5 bases respectively, with 18 bases between them. CDR3 in amino acids: CASSLQGRSTRTEAFF. CDR3 coding DNA: TGTGCCAGCAGCTTACAGGGTAGGTCAACAAGGACTGAAGCTTTCTTT.

This rearrangement joins TRBV27 to TRBJ2-1; D is undetermined. Deletions cut 3 bases from V and 6 bases from J, with 9 bases between. CDR1 MNHEY and CDR2 SMNVEV come from the germline V gene (reference sequence). The CDR3 is 13 amino acids. The CDR3 protein is CASSFSSGNEQFF. The CDR3 nucleotides read TGTGCCAGCAGTTTCTCCTCGGGCAATGAGCAGTTCTTC.

V usage is TRBV30 and J usage is TRBJ2-7; TRBD1 aligns across 9 bases. This CDR3 spans 15 amino acids. Germline V CDR1 and CDR2: GTSNPN, SVGIG (reference sequence). Trimming took 4 bases from V and 1 from J; bases not matched to a gene: 8. The CDR3 DNA reads TGTGCCTGGAACCTTCCGGGACAGGGATCCTACGAGCAGTACTTC. This sequence encodes CAWNLPGQGSYEQYF.

The chain recombines TRBV7-2 with TRBJ2-3, with no clear D. Trimming took off 5 bases at V and 6 bases at J, with 12 bases between the two ends. The CDR3 spans 13 residues. The germline gives CDR1 SGHTA, CDR2 FQGNSA. CDR3 sequence: CASSLPPGDTQYF. Written as DNA, the CDR3 is TGTGCCAGCAGCCTCCCCCCCGGGGATACGCAGTATTTT.

This rearrangement joins TRBV28 to TRBJ2-7, with D maybe TRBD1 (6 bases). Germline values: CDR1 MDHEN, CDR2 SYDVKM. V shed 6 bases and J shed 6 bases, with 18 bases lying between them. The CDR3 contains 14 residues. The chain's CDR3 is CASRKYRVSGEQYF. The CDR3 DNA sequence: TGTGCCAGCAGAAAATACAGGGTTTCAGGCGAGCAGTACTTC.

The chain is built from TRBV25-1 and TRBJ2-1, with D possibly matching TRBD2 (5 bases). This CDR3 contains 16 residues. The germline V and J ends were trimmed by 4 bases and 4 bases, with 17 bases remaining between them. Germline assignment: CDR1 MGHDK and CDR2 SYGVNS. CDR3 protein: CASSVSNLREYNEQFF. The CDR3 DNA reads as TGTGCCAGCAGTGTCTCGAATTTGAGGGAGTACAATGAGCAGTTCTTC. Based on the CDR3 plus reference TRBV25-1 and TRBJ2-1, the full variable domain is EADIYQTPRYLVIGTGKKITLECSQTMGHDKMYWYQQDPGMELHLIHYSYGVNSTEKGDLSSESTVSRIRTEHFPLTLESARPSHTSQYLCASSVSNLREYNEQFFGPGTRLTVL.

This clone was seen only a few times. The chain joins TRBV18 to TRBJ2-3; D not certain. The V gene's germline CDR1 is KGHSH and CDR2 LQKENI. V was cut by 1 base and J by 1 base, with 9 bases left in between. The CDR3 spans 15 residues. CDR3 nucleotides: TGTGCCAGCTCACCACTTTTAGAGGGCACAGATACGCAGTATTTT. Encoded protein: CASSPLLEGTDTQYF.

This chain links TRBV6-1 with TRBJ2-7; 9 positions match TRBD1. The CDR3 is 14 amino acids. The germline V gene encodes CDR1 MNHNS and CDR2 SASEGT. The junction had 5 bases not matched to a gene; V was cut back by 7 bases and J by 1 base. The DNA for the CDR3 is TGTGCCAGCAATCGCGACAGGGGGTCCTACGAGCAGTACTTC. Translation: CASNRDRGSYEQYF.

The chain is built from TRBV5-1 and TRBJ1-4; a possible D gene is TRBD1 (5 bases). The CDR3 is 13 residues long. Germline lookup yields CDR1 SGHRS and CDR2 YFSETQ. The germline V and J ends were trimmed by 5 bases and 7 bases, with 12 bases remaining between them. CDR3 bases: TGCGCCAGCAGGACAGCCTCCCTTGAAAAACTGTTTTTT. Translating gives CASRTASLEKLFF.

The V and J genes are TRBV2 and TRBJ2-3; 12 nucleotides agree with TRBD2. The J segment lost 4 bases and the V segment lost 4 bases, leaving 9 bases of the junction unmatched. CDR3 length: 17 residues. Germline CDR1 and CDR2: SNHLY and FYNNEI. CDR3 DNA sequence: TGTGCCAGCAGTGCCGGGACTAGCGGGCCACTCTCAGATACGCAGTATTTT. Amino acids: CASSAGTSGPLSDTQYF.

CDR3 sequence: CASRRQGFHEQYF. The DNA of the CDR3 is TGTGCCAGCAGGCGACAGGGGTTCCACGAGCAGTACTTC. The chain couples TRBV27 to TRBJ2-7; 8 bases are a match to TRBD1. Losses at the gene ends were 6 bases for V and 5 bases for J; bases not matched to a gene: 6. The CDR3 runs to 13 residues. Germline-derived CDR1 and CDR2 are MNHEY and SMNVEV (reference sequence).

V is TRBV6-1 and J is TRBJ1-6; D is perhaps TRBD1 (6 bases). Trimming removed 8 bases from V and 4 bases from J, with 12 bases in between. The CDR3 covers 14 residues. The germline gives CDR1 MNHNS, CDR2 SASEGT. CDR3 in amino acids: CASVLDSYNSPLHF. The CDR3 region has the DNA TGTGCCAGCGTGCTGGACAGTTATAATTCACCCCTCCACTTT.

The chain employs TRBV19 and TRBJ2-5; 11 bases align to TRBD2. Trimming removed 9 bases from V and 5 bases from J; junction bases left unmatched: 11. The length of the CDR3 is 15 residues. Germline V lookup: CDR1 LNHDA, CDR2 SQIVND (reference sequence). The CDR3 DNA reads as TGTGCCAGCTCCTACTCGACTAGCGGGGCTGAGACCCAGTACTTC. Translated: CASSYSTSGAETQYF.

The chain has TRBV29-1 and TRBJ2-5; D gene uncertain. This CDR3 region has 11 residues. Deletions cut 6 bases from V and 1 base from J, with 6 bases between. Germline loops: CDR1 SQVTM, CDR2 ANQGSEA. CDR3 sequence reads: CSVLIQETQYF. CDR3 DNA sequence: TGCAGCGTCCTAATCCAAGAGACCCAGTACTTC.

The chain carries TRBV11-2 and TRBJ2-1; 7 positions match TRBD2. The CDR3 runs to 15 residues. The ends lost 1 base at V and 5 bases at J; junction bases unmatched: 5. Germline CDR1 is SGHAT and CDR2 is FQNNGV. CDR3 sequence (DNA): TGTGCCAGCAGCTTAGGAGGCGGGGGAAACAATGAGCAGTTCTTC. It specifies CASSLGGGGNNEQFF.

The chain carries TRBV7-8 and TRBJ1-1, with D unresolved. With 3 bases removed from V and 0 bases from J, the gap between germline ends came to 14 bases. The germline gives CDR1 SGHVS, CDR2 FQNEAQ. The CDR3 covers 16 residues. CDR3 sequence (DNA): TGTGCCAGCAGCTTCACCAAACTCCTATTGAACACTGAAGCTTTCTTT. It is translated as CASSFTKLLLNTEAFF.

The chain carries TRBV20-1 and TRBJ2-5; D is unclear. The V gene's germline CDR1 is DFQATT and CDR2 SNEGSKA (reference sequence). Trimming removed 3 bases at V and 1 base at J, with 3 bases between. The CDR3 has 11 amino acids. In nucleotides, the CDR3 is TGCAGTGCTAGGGCCCAAGAGACCCAGTACTTC. Residues: CSARAQETQYF.